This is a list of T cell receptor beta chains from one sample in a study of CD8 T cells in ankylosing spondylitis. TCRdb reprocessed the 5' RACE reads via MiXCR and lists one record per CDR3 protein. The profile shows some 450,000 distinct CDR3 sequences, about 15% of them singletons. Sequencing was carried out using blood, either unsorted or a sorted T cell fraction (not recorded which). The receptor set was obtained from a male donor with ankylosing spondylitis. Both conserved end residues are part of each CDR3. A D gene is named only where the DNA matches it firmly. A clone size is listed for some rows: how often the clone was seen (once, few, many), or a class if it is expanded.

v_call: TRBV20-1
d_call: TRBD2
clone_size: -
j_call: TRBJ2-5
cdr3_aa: CSARDMGGGPGVSGETQYF
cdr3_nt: TGCAGTGCTAGAGATATGGGCGGGGGGCCCGGTGTCTCAGGAGAGACCCAGTACTTC

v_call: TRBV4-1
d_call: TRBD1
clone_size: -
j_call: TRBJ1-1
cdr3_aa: CASSHGDRPNTEAFF
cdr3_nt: TGCGCCAGCAGCCATGGGGACAGACCGAACACTGAAGCTTTCTTT

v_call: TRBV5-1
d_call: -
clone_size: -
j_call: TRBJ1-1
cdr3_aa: CASSLARMNTEAFF
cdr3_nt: TGCGCCAGCAGCTTGGCTAGAATGAACACTGAAGCTTTCTTT

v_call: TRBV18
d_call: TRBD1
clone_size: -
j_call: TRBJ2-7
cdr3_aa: CASSQGQRTYEQYF
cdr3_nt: TGTGCCAGCTCGCAGGGACAGCGAACCTACGAGCAGTACTTC

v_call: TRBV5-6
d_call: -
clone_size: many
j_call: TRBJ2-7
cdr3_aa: CASSSTRRYEQYF
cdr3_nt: TGTGCCAGCAGCTCGACTCGTCGCTACGAGCAGTACTTC

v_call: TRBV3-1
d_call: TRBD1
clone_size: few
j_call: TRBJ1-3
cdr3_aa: CASSHGQGGSGNTIYF
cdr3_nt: TGTGCCAGCAGCCACGGACAGGGAGGCTCTGGAAACACCATATATTTT

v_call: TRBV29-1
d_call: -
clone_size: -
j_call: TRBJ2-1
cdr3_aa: CSVEGGGSSYNEQFF
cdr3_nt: TGCAGCGTTGAAGGTGGGGGTAGCTCCTACAATGAGCAGTTCTTC

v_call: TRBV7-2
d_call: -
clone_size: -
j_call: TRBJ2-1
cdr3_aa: CASSYGIQEQFF
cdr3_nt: TGTGCCAGCAGCTACGGGATTCAAGAGCAGTTCTTC

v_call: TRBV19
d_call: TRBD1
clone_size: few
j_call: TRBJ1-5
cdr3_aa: CASSIASGGGIGNQPQHF
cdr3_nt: TGTGCCAGTAGTATAGCTTCCGGAGGGGGCATCGGCAATCAGCCCCAGCATTTT

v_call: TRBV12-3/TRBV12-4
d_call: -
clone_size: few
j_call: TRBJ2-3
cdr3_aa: CASSFRRSPTDTQYF
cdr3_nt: TGTGCCAGCAGTTTTAGGAGGTCCCCCACAGATACGCAGTATTTT

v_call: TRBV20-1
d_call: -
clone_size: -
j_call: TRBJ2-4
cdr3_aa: CSARSATTDSGIQYF
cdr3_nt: TGCAGTGCTAGATCGGCTACCACCGACTCAGGCATTCAGTACTTC

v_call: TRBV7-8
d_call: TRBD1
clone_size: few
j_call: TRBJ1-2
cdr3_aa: CASSLGQLKYGYTF
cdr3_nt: TGTGCCAGCAGCTTGGGACAGTTAAAATATGGCTACACCTTC

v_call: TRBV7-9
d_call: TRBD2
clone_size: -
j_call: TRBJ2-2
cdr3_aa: CASPGTSPTMNTGELFF
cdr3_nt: TGTGCCAGCCCCGGGACTAGCCCTACGATGAACACCGGGGAGCTGTTTTTT

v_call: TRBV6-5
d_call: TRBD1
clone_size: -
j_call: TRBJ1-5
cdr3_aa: CASSYRQGGQPQHF
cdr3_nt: TGTGCCAGCAGCTACCGACAGGGAGGACAGCCCCAGCATTTT

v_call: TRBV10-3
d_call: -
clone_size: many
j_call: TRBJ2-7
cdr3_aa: CAISQPGQLYEQYF
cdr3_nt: TGTGCCATCAGTCAACCGGGACAACTCTACGAGCAGTACTTC

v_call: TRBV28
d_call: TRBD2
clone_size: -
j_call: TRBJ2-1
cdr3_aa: CASSVTTSGSHNEQFF
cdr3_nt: TGTGCCAGCAGTGTTACTACTAGCGGGAGCCACAATGAGCAGTTCTTC

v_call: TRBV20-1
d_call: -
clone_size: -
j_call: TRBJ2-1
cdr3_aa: CSAPHGSGASDEQFF
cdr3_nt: TGCAGTGCTCCCCATGGCTCGGGGGCGAGCGATGAGCAGTTCTTC

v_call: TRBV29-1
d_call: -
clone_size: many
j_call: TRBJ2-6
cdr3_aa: CSVEVAGANVLTF
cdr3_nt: TGCAGCGTTGAAGTAGCCGGGGCCAACGTCCTGACTTTC